This TCR beta chain was sequenced for a study of follicular helper T cells after annual influenza vaccination. Noted time point: 2015-2016 season, pre-vaccination. Sequencing of TCRB used Survey level resolution. TCRdb's table, derived via immunoSEQ multiplex PCR, lists solely in-frame clones and lacks some. This sample carries about 5,000 clones, 65% to 90% of them seen once, and the ten largest clones take more than 0.85%. Trimming shortened V by 4 bases and J by 4 bases, and 12 bases separated the two germline ends. Germline-derived CDR1 and CDR2 are SGHRS and YFSETQ. CDR3 length equals 14 residues. Comment on this clone: Its target is unknown.

General study findings and limits: Recurrent ICOS+CD38+ cTfh clonotypes included tetramer and AIM influenza-specific ones. ICOS+CD38+ cTfh clonality change tracked circulating plasmablast frequency change.

The sample consisted of CXCR5+ CD38- circulating T follicular helper cells from blood, taken on the day of influenza vaccination. Subset indicated: circulating Tfh, non-naive CD4+CXCR5+PD-1+ (ICOS+CD38+ or ICOS-CD38-). The clonotype originates from an adult who received the influenza vaccine. The rearrangement joins TRBV5-1 to TRBJ2-1; TRBD1 is a possible D gene (5 bases). The CDR3 sequence is CASSLGAKYNEQFF. CDR3 DNA sequence: TGCGCCAGCAGCCTAGGGGCAAAATACAATGAGCAGTTCTTC.